The 17 T cell receptor beta chains below come from one sample, sequenced in a study of blood T cell repertoires in COVID-19. The table came from immunoSEQ multiplex PCR; TCRdb's copy has only in-frame clones and leaves some out. The data contain approximately 220,000 clones, about four fifths of them singletons. The specimen was PBMCs or T cells enriched from blood (not recorded which). Receptors were obtained from a woman aged 45-65 years who had been exposed to COVID-19.

This clone was detected a few times. The genes are TRBV5-1 and TRBJ2-5, with TRBD2 matching 7 bases. This CDR3 has 19 amino acids. J gave up 4 bases and V 1 base, and 19 bases lay outside the gene matches. CDR1 and CDR2 (germline): SGHRS, YFSETQ. The CDR3 sequence is CASSLWGSGRTSALETQYF. CDR3 sequence (DNA): TGCGCCAGCAGCTTGTGGGGTTCAGGTCGTACTAGCGCCTTAGAGACCCAGTACTTC.

This rearrangement joins TRBV7-8 to TRBJ1-1; 11 bases agree with TRBD1. Germline V gene sequence: CDR1 SGHVS, CDR2 FQNEAQ. V lost 4 bases, J lost 8 bases, and 6 bases stayed unmatched. The CDR3 is made up of 14 amino acids. The DNA of the CDR3 is TGTGCCAGCAGCTCCCGGGACAGGGGGGGGGAAGCTTTCTTT. Its translation is CASSSRDRGGEAFF.

The chain has TRBV3-1 (or the pseudogene TRBV3-2) and TRBJ1-2; TRBD1 matches 7 bases. J was trimmed by 0 bases and V by 0 bases; bases with no gene match: 1. From germline, CDR1 is LGHDT and CDR2 YNNKEL (reference sequence). The CDR3 loop spans 15 amino acids. Written as DNA, the CDR3 is TGTGCCAGCAGCCAAGAGACAGGGACTAACTATGGCTACACCTTC. It yields the protein CASSQETGTNYGYTF.

The chain combines TRBV29-1 with TRBJ1-3; D remains unclear. Per the germline V gene, CDR1 is SQVTM and CDR2 is ANQGSEA. V was clipped by 3 bases and J by 4 bases, with 4 bases between them. CDR3 length equals 11 residues. The CDR3 coding sequence is TGCAGCGTTGACAGGGGAAACACCATATATTTT. It yields the protein CSVDRGNTIYF.

V is TRBV12-3 or TRBV12-4 and J is TRBJ1-1, with D maybe TRBD1 (5 bases). This CDR3 contains 12 residues. The V end lost 7 bases, the J end lost 7 bases, and 13 bases lay between the germline ends. CDR3 bases: TGTGCCAGCACCCAACGGGGGAATGAAGCTTTCTTT. It specifies CASTQRGNEAFF.

This sequence joins TRBV11-2 and TRBJ2-4; TRBD2 agrees at 9 bases. There are 15 residues in the CDR3. V trimming: 2 bases; J trimming: 5 bases; junction bases outside the gene matches: 4. Germline CDR1 and CDR2: SGHAT and FQNNGV. Here the CDR3 reads CASSLPRGGENIQYF. In DNA form, the CDR3 reads TGTGCCAGCAGCTTACCCCGCGGGGGGGAAAACATTCAGTACTTC.

J is TRBJ1-1 and V is TRBV29-1, with 7 bases that match TRBD1. Germline trimming cut 3 bases from V and 0 bases from J; bases unmatched to any gene: 4. The CDR3 extends over 14 amino acids. From germline, CDR1 is SQVTM and CDR2 ANQGSEA. DNA of the CDR3: TGCAGCGTTGACATGACAGGGATGAACACTGAAGCTTTCTTT. Protein product: CSVDMTGMNTEAFF. Full variable domain (rest looked up from reference TRBV29-1 and TRBJ1-1): SAVISQKPSRDICQRGTSLTIQCQVDSQVTMMFWYRQQPGQSLTLIATANQGSEATYESGFVIDKFPISRPNLTFSTLTVSNMSPEDSSIYLCSVDMTGMNTEAFFGQGTRLTVV.

The chain couples TRBV5-6 to TRBJ1-2; D is unresolved. The CDR3 covers 15 residues. CDR1 and CDR2 (germline): SGHDT, YYEEEE. The V gene lost 5 bases and the J gene lost 4 bases, with 18 bases spanning the gap. CDR3 amino acids: CASSPGGRWAYGYTF. Here the CDR3 DNA reads TGTGCCAGCAGTCCCGGTGGCAGGTGGGCCTATGGCTACACCTTC.

This chain joins TRBV6-5 and TRBJ2-6; D gene uncertain. Trimming removed 2 bases at V and 4 bases at J, with 6 bases between. The germline gives CDR1 MNHEY, CDR2 SVGAGI. This CDR3 spans 14 amino acids. The CDR3 DNA reads TGTGCCAGCAGTTACACGGTGGGGGCCAACGTCCTGACTTTC. Translated: CASSYTVGANVLTF.

The rearrangement uses TRBV13 and TRBJ2-7, with 8 bases matching TRBD1. The length of the CDR3 is 15 residues. V lost 5 bases to trimming and J lost 0 bases; unmatched junction nucleotides: 6. Per the germline V gene, CDR1 is PRHDT and CDR2 is FYEKMQ (reference sequence). The CDR3 sequence: CASSQGQAISYEQYF. In nucleotides, the CDR3 is TGTGCCAGCAGCCAGGGACAGGCGATCTCCTACGAGCAGTACTTC.

The chain links TRBV4-1 to TRBJ1-5; no definite D call. Trimming took off 1 base at V and 2 bases at J, with 15 bases between the two ends. This CDR3 is built from 17 residues. Germline V gene sequence: CDR1 MGHRA, CDR2 YSYEKL. DNA of the CDR3: TGCGCCAGCAGCCAAGGGACTTGGGAGGCGGGCAATCAGCCCCAGCATTTT. Its translation: CASSQGTWEAGNQPQHF.

The V gene is TRBV21-1, the J gene TRBJ2-7; TRBD1 is the table's D call and was not checked against the DNA. TRBV21-1 is deemed a pseudogene. CDR3 length: 15 amino acids. The CDR3 region has the DNA TGTGCCAGCAGCAAAGTGCGGACAGGGTGCCACGAGCAGTACTTC. Translating it yields CASSKVRTGCHEQYF.

The gene calls are TRBV10-3 and TRBJ1-4, with D maybe TRBD1 (6 bases). Germline lookup yields CDR1 ENHRY and CDR2 SYGVKD. The CDR3 is 15 amino acids. Deletions cut 2 bases from V and 8 bases from J, with 15 bases between. The CDR3 loop is CAISEDRGAREKLFF. The CDR3 nucleotides read TGTGCCATCAGTGAGGATCGGGGGGCGCGGGAAAAACTGTTTTTT.

This chain links TRBV3-1 (or the pseudogene TRBV3-2) with TRBJ1-1; 7 nucleotides align to TRBD1. In germline, CDR1 is LGHDT, CDR2 YNNKEL (reference sequence). J gave up 4 bases and V 4 bases, and 6 bases lay outside the gene matches. The CDR3 contains 14 residues. Written as DNA, the CDR3 is TGTGCCAGCAGCCGCGGAAGGGGGCTCACTGAAGCTTTCTTT. Translating gives CASSRGRGLTEAFF.

The chain couples TRBV28 to TRBJ1-1; the match to TRBD1 covers 8 bases. The CDR3 totals 15 residues. The germline V gene has CDR1 MDHEN and CDR2 SYDVKM. J gave up 11 bases and V 7 bases, and 18 bases lay outside the gene matches. CDR3 nucleotide sequence: TGTGCCAGCACCCCCTCCAGGGCAGGGGGCAATGCGGCTTTCTTT. This gives the protein CASTPSRAGGNAAFF.

There are a few counts of this clone. The chain joins TRBV2 to TRBJ2-2; 7 nucleotides agree with TRBD1. The germline CDR1 and CDR2 sequences are SNHLY and FYNNEI. V lost 6 bases and J lost 3; bases outside the gene matches: 4. The CDR3 totals 14 residues. The CDR3 spells CASSYGTDTGELFF. In DNA form, the CDR3 reads TGTGCCAGCAGCTACGGGACAGACACCGGGGAGCTGTTTTTT. Full variable domain (remainder filled in from reference TRBV2 and TRBJ2-2): EPEVTQTPSHQVTQMGQEVILRCVPISNHLYFYWYRQILGQKVEFLVSFYNNEISEKSEIFDDQFSVERPDGSNFTLKIRSTKLEDSAMYFCASSYGTDTGELFFGEGSRLTVL.

The gene calls are TRBV14 and TRBJ1-1, with D unclear. The CDR3 sequence is 17 residues long. V was clipped by 2 bases and J by 4 bases, with 20 bases between them. The V gene's germline CDR1 is SGHDN and CDR2 FVKESK. CDR3 DNA sequence: TGTGCCAGCAGCCAAATGGCAGGAAGGAGTGCGGGCACTGAAGCTTTCTTT. Translating gives CASSQMAGRSAGTEAFF.